Sequencing of this TCR beta chain was carried out in a study of blood T cell repertoires in COVID-19. Turning to the study itself: Acute-phase and convalescent COVID-19 samples originated in the United States, Italy and Spain. PBMCs, B-cell-depleted T cells, or T cells provided the cDNA or gDNA that made up the material.

Per the original methods: The authors estimated nucleated cell counts from reference gene primer amplification. Sequencing was performed with immunoSEQ multiplex PCR; in TCRdb, only in-frame clones are kept and a portion is missing. V, J and clone size derive from that table, while D and trimming were established from the DNA sequence. Of 300,000 to 350,000 clones listed, about 90% were seen once; the top ten hold less than 3.5%. V lost 5 bases to trimming and J lost 3 bases; unmatched junction nucleotides: 7. Germline V CDR1 and CDR2: SEHNR, FQNEAQ (reference sequence). The CDR3 consists of 15 residues. This clone has only a few counts.

The TCR sequence derives from a woman aged 18-29 years who had recovered from COVID-19. The V call is TRBV7-9, the J call TRBJ1-1, with 9 bases that match TRBD1. What was sequenced was peripheral blood. The CDR3 region is CASSGGTGRDTEAFF. In nucleotides, the CDR3 is TGTGCCAGCAGCGGGGGGACAGGGAGGGACACTGAAGCTTTCTTT.